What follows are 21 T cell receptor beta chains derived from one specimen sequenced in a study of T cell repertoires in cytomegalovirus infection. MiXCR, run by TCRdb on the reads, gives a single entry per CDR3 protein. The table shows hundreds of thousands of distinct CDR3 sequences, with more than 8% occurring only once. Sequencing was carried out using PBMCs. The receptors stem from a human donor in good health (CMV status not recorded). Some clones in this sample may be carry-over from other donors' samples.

CDR3 bases: TGCAGTGCTCCTCTTTCGGGGACAGCTCTAGCCAAAAACATTCAGTACTTC. As protein: CSAPLSGTALAKNIQYF. The chain employs TRBV20-1 and TRBJ2-4; 7 bases align to TRBD1. This CDR3 region has 17 residues. In germline, CDR1 is DFQATT, CDR2 SNEGSKA (reference sequence). Losses at the gene ends were 5 bases for V and 0 bases for J; bases not matched to a gene: 13.

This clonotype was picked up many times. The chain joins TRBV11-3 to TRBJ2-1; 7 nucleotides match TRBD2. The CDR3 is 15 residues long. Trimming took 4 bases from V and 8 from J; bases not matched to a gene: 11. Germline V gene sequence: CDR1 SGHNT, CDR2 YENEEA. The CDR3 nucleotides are TGTGCCAGCAGCTCCTGGGGGGGAGATGGGGATGAGCAGTTCTTC. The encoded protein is CASSSWGGDGDEQFF.

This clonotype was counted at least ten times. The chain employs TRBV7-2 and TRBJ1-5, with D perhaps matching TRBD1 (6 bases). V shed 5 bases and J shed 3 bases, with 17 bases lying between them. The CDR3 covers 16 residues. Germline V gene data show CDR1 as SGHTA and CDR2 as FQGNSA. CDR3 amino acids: CASSLDSHRVNQPQHF. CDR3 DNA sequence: TGTGCCAGCAGCCTGGACAGCCACAGGGTCAATCAGCCCCAGCATTTT.

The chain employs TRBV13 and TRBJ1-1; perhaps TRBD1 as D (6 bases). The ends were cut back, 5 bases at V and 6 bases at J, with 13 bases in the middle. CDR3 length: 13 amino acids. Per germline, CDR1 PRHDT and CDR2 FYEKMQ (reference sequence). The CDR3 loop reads CASSPVQGPEAFF. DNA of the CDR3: TGTGCCAGCAGCCCCGTGCAGGGGCCTGAAGCTTTCTTT.

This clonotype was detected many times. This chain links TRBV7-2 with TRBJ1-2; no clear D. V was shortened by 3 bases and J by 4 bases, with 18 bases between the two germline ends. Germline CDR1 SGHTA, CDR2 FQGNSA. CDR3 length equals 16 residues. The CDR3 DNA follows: TGTGCCAGCAGCTTCTTAAAATTCGGCGAAATCTATGGCTACACCTTC. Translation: CASSFLKFGEIYGYTF.

The CDR3 region has the DNA TGTGCCAGCAGTACTCAGGGGCGAGGTGGCTACACCTTC. It is translated as CASSTQGRGGYTF. The genes are TRBV6-6 and TRBJ1-2, with D perhaps TRBD1 (6 bases). Germline lookup yields CDR1 MNHNY and CDR2 SVGAGI (reference sequence). V was trimmed by 5 bases and J by 7 bases, leaving 14 bases between them. The CDR3 extends over 13 amino acids.

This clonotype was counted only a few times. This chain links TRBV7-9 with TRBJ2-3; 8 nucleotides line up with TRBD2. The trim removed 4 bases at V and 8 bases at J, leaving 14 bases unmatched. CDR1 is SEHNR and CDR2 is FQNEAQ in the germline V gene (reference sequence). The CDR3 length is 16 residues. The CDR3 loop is CASSSTLAEGGATQYF. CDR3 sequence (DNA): TGTGCCAGCAGCTCCACACTAGCGGAGGGGGGGGCTACGCAGTATTTT.

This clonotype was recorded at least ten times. CDR3 loop: CASSLVFSGTDTQYF. In DNA form, the CDR3 reads TGTGCCAGCAGCTTAGTGTTTAGCGGAACAGATACGCAGTATTTT. The chain recombines TRBV7-2 with TRBJ2-3; tentatively, D is TRBD2 (6 bases). Germline CDR1 is SGHTA and CDR2 is FQGNSA. The CDR3 runs 15 residues. The ends were cut back, 1 base at V and 3 bases at J, with 11 bases in the middle.

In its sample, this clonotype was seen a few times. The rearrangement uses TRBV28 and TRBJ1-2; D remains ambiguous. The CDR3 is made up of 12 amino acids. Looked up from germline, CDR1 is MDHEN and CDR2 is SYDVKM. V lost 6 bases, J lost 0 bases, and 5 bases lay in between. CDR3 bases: TGTGCCAGCAGACCAACTAACTATGGCTACACCTTC. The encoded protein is CASRPTNYGYTF.

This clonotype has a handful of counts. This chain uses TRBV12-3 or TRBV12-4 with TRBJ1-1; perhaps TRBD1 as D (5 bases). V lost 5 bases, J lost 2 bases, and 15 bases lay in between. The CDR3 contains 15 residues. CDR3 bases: TGTGCCAGCAGTCCCCGGCAGGGATCTAACACTGAAGCTTTCTTT. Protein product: CASSPRQGSNTEAFF.

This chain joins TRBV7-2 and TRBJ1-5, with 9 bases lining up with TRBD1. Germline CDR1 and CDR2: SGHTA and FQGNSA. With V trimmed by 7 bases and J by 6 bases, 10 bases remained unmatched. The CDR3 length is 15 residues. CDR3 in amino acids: CASIPTGGAGQPQHF. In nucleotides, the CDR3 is TGTGCCAGCATCCCAACAGGGGGCGCGGGTCAGCCCCAGCATTTT. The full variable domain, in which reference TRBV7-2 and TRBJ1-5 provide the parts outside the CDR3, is GAGVSQSPSNKVTEKGKDVELRCDPISGHTALYWYRQSLGQGLEFLIYFQGNSAPDKSGLPSDRFSAERTGGSVSTLTIQRTQQEDSAVYLCASIPTGGAGQPQHFGDGTRLSIL.

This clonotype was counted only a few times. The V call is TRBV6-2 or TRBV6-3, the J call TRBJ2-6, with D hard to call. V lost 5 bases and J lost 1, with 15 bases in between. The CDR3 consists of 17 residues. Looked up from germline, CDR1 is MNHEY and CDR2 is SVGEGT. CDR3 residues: CASSDLARASGANVLTF. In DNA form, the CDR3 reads TGTGCCAGCAGTGACCTCGCCCGCGCGTCTGGGGCCAACGTCCTGACTTTC.

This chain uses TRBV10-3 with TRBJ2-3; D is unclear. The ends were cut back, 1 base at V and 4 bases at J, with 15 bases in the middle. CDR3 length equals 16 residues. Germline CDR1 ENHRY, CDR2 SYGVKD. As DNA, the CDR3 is TGTGCCATCAGTGAGTTAAAGGGCGAGTACCCAGATACGCAGTATTTT. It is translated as CAISELKGEYPDTQYF.

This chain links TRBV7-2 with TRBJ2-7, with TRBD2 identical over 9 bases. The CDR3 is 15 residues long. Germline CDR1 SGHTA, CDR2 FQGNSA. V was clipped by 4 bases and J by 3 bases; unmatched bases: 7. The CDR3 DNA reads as TGTGCCAGCAGCTCCGCCGGGACTAGCTTCTACGAGCAGTACTTC. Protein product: CASSSAGTSFYEQYF.

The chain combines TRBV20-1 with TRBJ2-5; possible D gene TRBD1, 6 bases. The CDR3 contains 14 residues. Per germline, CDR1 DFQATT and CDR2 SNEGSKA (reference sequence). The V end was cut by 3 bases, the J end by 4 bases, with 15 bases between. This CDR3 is CSASAGQLGETQYF. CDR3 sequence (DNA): TGCAGTGCTAGCGCCGGACAGTTAGGAGAGACCCAGTACTTC.

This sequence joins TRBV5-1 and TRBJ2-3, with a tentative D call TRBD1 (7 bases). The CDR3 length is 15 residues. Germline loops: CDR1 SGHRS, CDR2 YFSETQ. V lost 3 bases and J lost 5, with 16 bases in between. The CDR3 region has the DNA TGCGCCAGCAGCTCACAACAGGGGCGGGGAGATACGCAGTATTTT. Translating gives CASSSQQGRGDTQYF.

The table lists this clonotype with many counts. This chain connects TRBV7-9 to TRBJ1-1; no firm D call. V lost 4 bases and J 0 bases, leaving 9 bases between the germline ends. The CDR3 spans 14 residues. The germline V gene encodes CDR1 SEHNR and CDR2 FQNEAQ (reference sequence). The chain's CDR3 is CASSSQTLNTEAFF. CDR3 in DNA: TGTGCCAGCAGCTCCCAGACACTGAACACTGAAGCTTTCTTT.

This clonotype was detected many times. Here the CDR3 reads CASSYVWGQIMSNTGELFF. CDR3 DNA: TGTGCCAGCAGTTACGTGTGGGGACAAATAATGTCGAACACCGGGGAGCTGTTTTTT. V usage is TRBV6-2 or TRBV6-3 and J usage is TRBJ2-2, with D maybe TRBD1 (6 bases). Trimming left V 2 bases short and J 0 bases short, with 19 bases between. This CDR3 comprises 19 residues. Germline V CDR1 and CDR2: MNHEY, SVGEGT.

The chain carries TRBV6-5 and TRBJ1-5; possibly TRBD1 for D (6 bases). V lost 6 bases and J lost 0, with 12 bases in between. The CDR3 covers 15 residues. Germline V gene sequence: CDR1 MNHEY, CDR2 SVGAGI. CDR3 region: CASRVGALSNQPQHF. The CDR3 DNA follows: TGTGCCAGCAGGGTGGGGGCCCTTAGCAATCAGCCCCAGCATTTT.

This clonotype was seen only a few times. This CDR3 reads CASSPKPGWVNTEAFF. The DNA for the CDR3 is TGTGCCAGCAGCCCTAAACCCGGGTGGGTGAACACTGAAGCTTTCTTT. The chain has TRBV11-2 and TRBJ1-1; D is ambiguous. The germline V gene has CDR1 SGHAT and CDR2 FQNNGV. The CDR3 covers 16 residues. V was shortened by 5 bases and J by 0 bases, with 16 bases between the two germline ends.

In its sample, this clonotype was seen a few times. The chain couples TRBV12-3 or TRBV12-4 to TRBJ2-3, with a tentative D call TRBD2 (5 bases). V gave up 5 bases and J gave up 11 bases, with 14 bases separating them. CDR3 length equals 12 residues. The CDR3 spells CASSPDPAGQYF. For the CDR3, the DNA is TGTGCCAGCAGTCCCGACCCGGCGGGGCAGTATTTT.